These T cell receptor beta chains were read from a single sample in a study of blood T cell repertoires in COVID-19. Measured with immunoSEQ multiplex PCR; TCRdb has only the in-frame clones, and not every one. Counted here are 330,000 or so clones, 92% occurring once; the ten biggest clones make up about a fifth. The sequenced sample consisted of PBMCs or T cells enriched from blood (not recorded which). These receptors all come from a woman in her 30s who had recovered from COVID-19. Each CDR3 is given with its conserved first and last residue. A D gene is named only where the DNA matches it firmly. Rows may omit the clone size; those that give it use once, few, many or a size class.

J | V | size | D | CDR3 | DNA
TRBJ1-3 | TRBV4-1 | . | . | CASSQTTGSSGNTIYF | TGCGCCAGCAGCCAGACGACCGGGAGCTCTGGAAACACCATATATTTT
TRBJ2-7 | TRBV27 | . | . | CASSPRSGEQYF | TGTGCCAGCAGTCCCCGGTCGGGGGAGCAGTACTTC
TRBJ2-3 | TRBV7-9 | . | . | CASSSRGGDTQYF | TGTGCCAGCAGCTCCCGGGGAGGTGATACGCAGTATTTT
TRBJ1-4 | TRBV5-1 | once | TRBD1 | CASSLAGDRGQLFF | TGCGCCAGCAGCTTGGCGGGCGACAGGGGACAACTGTTTTTT
TRBJ1-4 | TRBV28 | . | . | CASGPLATNEKLFF | TGTGCCAGCGGCCCCCTAGCAACTAATGAAAAACTGTTTTTT
TRBJ1-3 | TRBV4-3 | few | TRBD1 | CASSQDGTAGNTIYF | TGCGCCAGCAGCCAAGATGGGACAGCTGGAAACACCATATATTTT
TRBJ1-1 | TRBV5-4 | few | . | CASSLVGANTEAFF | TGTGCCAGCAGCTTGGTGGGAGCAAACACTGAAGCTTTCTTT
TRBJ2-3 | TRBV3-1/TRBV3-2 | . | TRBD2 | CASSPAGEGEDTQYF | TGTGCCAGCAGCCCGGCGGGGGAGGGAGAAGATACGCAGTATTTT
TRBJ2-1 | TRBV4-2 | . | . | CASSQDAGGAYNEQFF | TGTGCCAGCAGCCAAGATGCCGGCGGGGCCTACAATGAGCAGTTCTTC
TRBJ1-6 | TRBV6-5 | once | . | CASQRDRLESPLHF | TGTGCCAGCCAGCGGGACCGCCTTGAGTCACCCCTCCACTTT
TRBJ2-1 | TRBV7-8 | once | . | CASSLAFAGPSYNEQFF | TGTGCCAGCAGCTTAGCGTTCGCGGGCCCCTCCTACAATGAGCAGTTCTTC
TRBJ2-6 | TRBV5-4 | . | TRBD1 | CASSWDRSFSSGANVLTF | TGTGCCAGCAGCTGGGACAGGAGTTTTAGCTCTGGGGCCAACGTCCTGACTTTC
TRBJ2-1 | TRBV7-9 | . | . | CASSFYGVDEQFF | TGTGCCAGCAGCTTTTACGGGGTCGATGAGCAGTTCTTC
TRBJ1-1 | TRBV6-5 | . | . | CASHKTGNTEAFF | TGTGCCAGCCATAAGACAGGGAACACTGAAGCTTTCTTT
TRBJ2-3 | TRBV5-1 | . | TRBD2 | CASGWTSGSTDTQYF | TGCGCCAGCGGTTGGACTAGCGGGAGCACAGATACGCAGTATTTT
TRBJ1-5 | TRBV6-5 | . | TRBD1 | CASSSTGDEQPQHF | TGTGCCAGCAGTTCCACAGGGGATGAACAGCCCCAGCATTTT
TRBJ2-5 | TRBV11-3 | . | . | CASSYDSRQMETQYF | TGTGCCAGCAGCTATGACAGCCGACAGATGGAGACCCAGTACTTC
TRBJ2-6 | TRBV11-3 | . | . | CASSLATGSSGANVLTF | TGTGCCAGCAGCTTAGCGACAGGAAGCTCTGGGGCCAACGTCCTGACTTTC
TRBJ2-3 | TRBV7-8 | . | . | CASSYSTDTQYF | TGTGCCAGCAGCTACTCCACAGATACGCAGTATTTT
TRBJ1-4 | TRBV24-1 | . | TRBD1 | CATSVRGLNEKLFF | TGTGCCACCAGTGTAAGGGGGCTGAATGAAAAACTGTTTTTT
TRBJ2-5 | TRBV5-1 | . | . | CASTPDLREETQYF | TGCGCCAGCACACCGGACTTGCGGGAAGAGACCCAGTACTTC
TRBJ1-1 | TRBV28 | . | . | CASSLISFGNTEAFF | TGTGCCAGCAGTCTTATATCGTTCGGGAACACTGAAGCTTTCTTT
TRBJ2-7 | TRBV28 | . | TRBD1 | CASSLGTGYEQYF | TGTGCCAGCAGTCTTGGGACAGGCTACGAGCAGTACTTC
TRBJ1-2 | TRBV4-3 | . | . | CASSQTSWAAGGYTF | TGCGCCAGCAGCCAAACTTCTTGGGCCGCAGGCGGGTACACCTTC
TRBJ2-3 | TRBV28 | . | TRBD2 | CASSSRLAGGSTDTQYF | TGTGCCAGCAGTTCCCGACTAGCGGGAGGGAGCACAGATACGCAGTATTTT
TRBJ2-7 | TRBV28 | . | TRBD2 | CASSLPSGRIAYEQYF | TGTGCCAGCAGTTTACCTAGCGGGAGAATAGCCTACGAGCAGTACTTC
TRBJ2-1 | TRBV18 | . | . | CASSPPSLQYPFF | TGTGCCAGCTCACCACCGTCCCTACAGTATCCGTTCTTC
TRBJ2-3 | TRBV5-1 | . | TRBD2 | CASSQTSGADTAQYF | TGCGCCAGCAGCCAGACTAGCGGTGCAGATACCGCGCAGTATTTT
TRBJ2-7 | TRBV3-1/TRBV3-2 | once | TRBD2 | CASSQDSGLAYEQYF | TGTGCCAGCAGCCAAGATTCGGGACTAGCCTACGAGCAGTACTTC
TRBJ2-3 | TRBV28 | . | TRBD1 | CASSETGMSTDTQYF | TGTGCCAGCAGCGAGACAGGGATGAGCACAGATACGCAGTATTTT
TRBJ2-1 | TRBV18 | . | . | CASSPPSSSYNEQFF | TGTGCCAGCTCACCACCGTCTAGCTCCTACAATGAGCAGTTCTTC
TRBJ2-7 | TRBV24-1 | . | . | CATYGRAVHYEQYF | TGTGCCACCTATGGGCGGGCGGTCCACTACGAGCAGTACTTC
TRBJ2-1 | TRBV15 | many | TRBD2 | CATSTLAGGPGEQFF | TGTGCCACCAGCACCTTAGCGGGGGGGCCGGGAGAGCAGTTCTTC
TRBJ1-5 | TRBV7-9 | . | TRBD1 | CASSFQGGQPQHF | TGTGCCAGCAGCTTCCAGGGGGGACAGCCCCAGCATTTT
TRBJ1-2 | TRBV4-2 | few | . | CASSQASLRAGANYGYTF | TGTGCCAGCAGCCAAGCATCATTGAGGGCAGGGGCTAACTATGGCTACACCTTC
TRBJ2-1 | TRBV11-3 | . | TRBD1 | CASSHDRGNEQFF | TGTGCCAGCAGCCACGACAGGGGTAATGAGCAGTTCTTC
TRBJ2-7 | TRBV6-1 | . | TRBD1 | CASSEYGTGVSYEQYF | TGTGCCAGCAGTGAATATGGGACAGGGGTGTCCTACGAGCAGTACTTC
TRBJ2-1 | TRBV5-4 | . | TRBD2 | CASSASGSVSYNEQFF | TGTGCCAGCAGCGCTAGCGGGAGTGTTTCCTACAATGAGCAGTTCTTC
TRBJ1-2 | TRBV4-3 | . | . | CASSQDRNGNYGYTF | TGCGCCAGCAGCCAAGATAGAAACGGGAACTATGGCTACACCTTC
TRBJ2-3 | TRBV7-2 | . | . | CASSPLGQDTQYF | TGTGCCAGCAGCCCGCTGGGGCAAGATACGCAGTATTTT
TRBJ1-2 | TRBV6-2/TRBV6-3 | . | . | CASSPAGYGYTF | TGTGCCAGCAGCCCGGCGGGCTATGGCTACACCTTC
TRBJ1-6 | TRBV20-1 | . | TRBD1 | CSASDRGINSPLHF | TGCAGTGCGAGTGACAGGGGAATTAATTCACCCCTCCACTTT
TRBJ1-1 | TRBV7-2 | . | . | CASSLGRVTGTEAFF | TGTGCCAGCAGCTTAGGCAGGGTTACGGGCACTGAAGCTTTCTTT
TRBJ2-7 | TRBV7-8 | . | . | CASSSPTVSYEQYF | TGTGCCAGCAGCTCTCCGACTGTCTCCTACGAGCAGTACTTC
TRBJ2-5 | TRBV3-1/TRBV3-2 | . | . | CASITQGRGLETQYF | TGTGCCAGCATAACTCAGGGGAGGGGCTTAGAGACCCAGTACTTC
TRBJ1-2 | TRBV12-1 | . | . | CASSPGTRMEDYTF | TGTGCCAGCAGCCCCGGGACAAGGATGGAAGACTACACCTTC